The clone carrying this TCR beta chain was observed a few times. The data belong to a study of memory CD4+ T cells and cytomegalovirus serostatus. Clones were read by immunoSEQ multiplex PCR, and TCRdb kept only the in-frame ones, dropping some. The data show around 62,000 clones, about 78% seen once. The sort gate was single viable CD3+CD4+CD8-CD45RO+ cells for memory CD4+ T cells. Serostatus was set by detecting CMV pp150, pp28, p38, p52 IgG. The CDR3 consists of 15 residues. From germline, CDR1 is KGHSH and CDR2 LQKENI. The ends lost 6 bases at V and 10 bases at J; junction bases unmatched: 10. The origin of this receptor is an adult in good health and CMV-seropositive. Material for sequencing was memory CD4+ T cells from blood. The chain couples TRBV18 to TRBJ1-6; 9 bases match TRBD1. The CDR3 nucleotides read TGTGCCAGCTCCCAAGCGGGACAGGGAGCATCACCCCTCCACTTT. Translation gives CASSQAGQGASPLHF.